The 28 T cell receptor beta chains reported below all come from one sample, sequenced in a study of T cells after yellow fever vaccination. Via MiXCR, TCRdb re-called the 5' RACE reads, giving one row per CDR3 protein. The sample includes roughly 160,000 distinct CDR3 sequences, approximately 6.8% seen only once; the top ten take 2.5%. Sequences were derived from CD4+ T cells sorted from PBMCs, sampled 5 to 6 days after the first yellow fever vaccination. The receptors here all came from a young man who received the YFV17D yellow fever vaccine.

This clonotype was detected ten times or more. The V call is TRBV12-3 or TRBV12-4, the J call TRBJ1-1; no firm D call. The CDR3 consists of 14 residues. V lost 6 bases to trimming and J lost 2 bases, with 13 bases between them. CDR3 amino acids: CASSPVGGNTEAFF. Here the CDR3 DNA reads TGTGCCAGCAGCCCCGTCGGAGGAAACACTGAAGCTTTCTTT.

This clonotype was detected many times. This chain joins TRBV7-3 and TRBJ2-1; 7 nucleotides align to TRBD1. The CDR3 loop spans 13 amino acids. Trimming cost V 3 bases and J 4 bases; bases outside gene matches: 0. Germline V gene sequence: CDR1 SGHTA, CDR2 FQGTGA. The DNA for the CDR3 is TGTGCCAGCAGCTTGGACAGGTACAATGAGCAGTTCTTC. Its translation: CASSLDRYNEQFF. The whole variable domain, filled in from reference TRBV7-3 and TRBJ2-1, reads GAGVSQTPSNKVTEKGKYVELRCDPISGHTALYWYRQSLGQGPEFLIYFQGTGAADDSGLPNDRFFAVRPEGSVSTLKIQRTERGDSAVYLCASSLDRYNEQFFGPGTRLTVL.

This clonotype was counted ten times or more. J is TRBJ2-1 and V is TRBV7-2; TRBD2 might be the D (7 bases). From germline, CDR1 is SGHTA and CDR2 FQGNSA. The CDR3 loop spans 15 amino acids. Trimming left V 0 bases short and J 2 bases short, with 8 bases between. The CDR3 DNA follows: TGTGCCAGCAGCTTAGCGGGGGGGCCCTACAATGAGCAGTTCTTC. Translating gives CASSLAGGPYNEQFF.

This clonotype was detected ten times or more. The chain recombines TRBV5-6 with TRBJ2-5; D could derive from TRBD1 or TRBD2 (6 bases each). With 0 bases removed from V and 4 bases from J, the gap between germline ends came to 22 bases. The CDR3 runs 18 residues. In germline, CDR1 is SGHDT, CDR2 YYEEEE. As DNA, the CDR3 is TGTGCCAGCAGCTTGGCCGGGGTGACAGGCCTAGCGAGAGAGACCCAGTACTTC. It specifies CASSLAGVTGLARETQYF. Full variable domain (missing parts from reference TRBV5-6 and TRBJ2-5): DAGVTQSPTHLIKTRGQQVTLRCSPKSGHDTVSWYQQALGQGPQFIFQYYEEEERQRGNFPDRFSGHQFPNYSSELNVNALLLGDSALYLCASSLAGVTGLARETQYFGPGTRLLVL.

This clonotype was counted a few times. The rearrangement uses TRBV2 and TRBJ2-1; D is unclear. CDR1 is SNHLY, CDR2 FYNNEI, per germline. This CDR3 has 14 amino acids. V was pared by 7 bases and J by 0 bases, with 10 bases between. DNA of the CDR3: TGTGCCAGCAAGCTATTGAGCTCCTACAATGAGCAGTTCTTC. This codes for CASKLLSSYNEQFF. Together with reference TRBV2 and TRBJ2-1, the CDR3 gives the full variable domain: EPEVTQTPSHQVTQMGQEVILRCVPISNHLYFYWYRQILGQKVEFLVSFYNNEISEKSEIFDDQFSVERPDGSNFTLKIRSTKLEDSAMYFCASKLLSSYNEQFFGPGTRLTVL.

The rearrangement uses TRBV12-3 or TRBV12-4 and TRBJ1-4; D is undetermined. This CDR3 has 14 residues. Trimming removed 5 bases from V and 7 bases from J, with 14 bases in between. This CDR3 reads CASSPPLHGEKLFF. The DNA of the CDR3 is TGTGCCAGCAGTCCTCCCCTACATGGTGAAAAACTGTTTTTT.

This clonotype came up a few times. This chain connects TRBV5-1 to TRBJ2-5; 8 bases match TRBD2. V gave up 7 bases and J gave up 5 bases; unmatched junction bases: 13. The CDR3 is 15 residues long. Germline CDR1 is SGHRS and CDR2 is YFSETQ. The CDR3 DNA reads as TGCGCCAGCTCCCCCTCGGGGGGGCCGTGGGAGACCCAGTACTTC. Its protein product is CASSPSGGPWETQYF.

This clonotype was observed a few times. The V and J genes are TRBV7-9 and TRBJ2-7; the D gene is possibly TRBD1 (5 bases). The CDR3 spans 12 residues. The germline CDR1 and CDR2 sequences are SEHNR and FQNEAQ (reference sequence). The ends were cut back, 5 bases at V and 4 bases at J, with 9 bases in the middle. The CDR3 loop reads CASSGQGYEQYF. The CDR3 DNA follows: TGTGCCAGCAGCGGTCAGGGATACGAGCAGTACTTC.

There are many counts of this clonotype. The chain couples TRBV2 to TRBJ1-1, with 10 bases identical to TRBD1. Germline V gene lookup returns CDR1 SNHLY and CDR2 FYNNEI. The CDR3 spans 14 residues. Trimming at V came to 8 bases and at J to 7 bases, leaving 10 bases not matched to a gene. The DNA of the CDR3 is TGTGCCAGCCGGGGACAGGGGCCATGGGGTGAAGCTTTCTTT. It encodes CASRGQGPWGEAFF.

This clonotype came up a few times. The genes are TRBV18 and TRBJ2-2; possibly TRBD1 or TRBD2 for D (5 bases each). Germline V gene lookup returns CDR1 KGHSH and CDR2 LQKENI. V lost 2 bases to trimming and J lost 4 bases, with 8 bases between them. This CDR3 spans 14 amino acids. CDR3 loop: CASSPEGITGELFF. For the CDR3, the DNA is TGTGCCAGCTCACCAGAGGGGATCACCGGGGAGCTGTTTTTT.

This clonotype has ten or more counts. The chain employs TRBV18 and TRBJ2-3; D is unclear. V dropped 5 bases and J dropped 6 bases, with 6 bases sitting between them. The germline CDR1 and CDR2 sequences are KGHSH and LQKENI. This CDR3 contains 11 residues. CDR3 region: CASSRDDTQYF. The DNA of the CDR3 is TGTGCCAGCTCAAGAGACGATACGCAGTATTTT.

This clonotype was recorded many times. The chain links TRBV27 to TRBJ2-7, with a weak D call TRBD1 (7 bases). This CDR3 is built from 14 residues. V was pared by 5 bases and J by 3 bases, with 14 bases between. CDR1 and CDR2 from the germline V gene are MNHEY and SMNVEV (reference sequence). CDR3: CASSRTGGGYEQYV. As DNA, the CDR3 is TGTGCCAGCAGTCGGACAGGAGGGGGCTACGAGCAGTACGTC.

This clonotype has ten or more counts. V is TRBV12-3 or TRBV12-4 and J is TRBJ2-5, with D perhaps TRBD1 (5 bases). CDR3 size: 13 residues. V dropped 3 bases and J dropped 5 bases, with 10 bases sitting between them. The CDR3 loop reads CASSFSRAETQYF. CDR3 nucleotide sequence: TGTGCCAGCAGTTTCTCCAGGGCTGAGACCCAGTACTTC.

This clonotype showed up many times. The V and J genes are TRBV4-3 and TRBJ2-5; tentative D call: TRBD1 (6 bases). Germline V CDR1 and CDR2: LGHNA, YSLEER. This CDR3 spans 15 amino acids. V was trimmed by 0 bases and J by 5 bases, leaving 13 bases between them. The CDR3 DNA reads as TGCGCCAGCAGCCAAGATATTACAGGGTGGGAGACCCAGTACTTC. This codes for CASSQDITGWETQYF.

The J gene is TRBJ1-6, the V gene TRBV27; the D is unclear. CDR1 is MNHEY, CDR2 SMNVEV, per germline (reference sequence). The CDR3 extends over 14 amino acids. Trimming stripped 7 bases from V and 8 bases from J, with 15 bases between. The CDR3, as DNA: TGTGCCAGCACCTTCTTGACGGGATATTCACCCCTCCACTTT. This gives the protein CASTFLTGYSPLHF.

This clonotype appeared a few times. The chain employs TRBV2 and TRBJ1-5; TRBD1 aligns across 9 bases. The CDR3 runs to 13 residues. Germline assignment: CDR1 SNHLY and CDR2 FYNNEI. With 11 bases clipped from V and 3 bases from J, the junction kept 5 bases outside the gene matches. CDR3: CAGWTGDNQPQHF. CDR3 nucleotide sequence: TGTGCCGGATGGACAGGGGACAATCAGCCCCAGCATTTT.

This clonotype appeared many times. The chain employs TRBV24-1 and TRBJ1-5; a possible D gene is TRBD1 (5 bases). The CDR3 contains 15 residues. V shed 3 bases and J shed 5 bases, with 13 bases lying between them. Germline CDR1 KGHDR, CDR2 SFDVKD. CDR3 nucleotides: TGTGCCACCAGTGATAGTACCAGGGAGGATCAGCCCCAGCATTTT. Translation gives CATSDSTREDQPQHF.

Concerning this clonotype: This may come from a read error, since a much larger clone is one base off. The DNA of the CDR3 is TGTGCCATCAGCCTCGGGATCTTCACCGGGGAGCTGTTTTTT. It translates to CAISLGIFTGELFF. The chain recombines TRBV5-5 with TRBJ2-2, with D perhaps matching TRBD2 (5 bases). This CDR3 spans 14 amino acids. Germline V CDR1 and CDR2: SGHKS, YYEKEE (reference sequence).

This clonotype was seen more than once but under ten times. The chain is built from TRBV7-2 and TRBJ2-7; no reliable D call. Germline loops: CDR1 SGHTA, CDR2 FQGNSA. CDR3 length equals 13 residues. V shed 5 bases and J shed 3 bases, with 11 bases lying between them. CDR3 loop: CASSPPHHYEQYF. The CDR3 DNA sequence: TGTGCCAGCAGCCCACCCCACCACTACGAGCAGTACTTC.

The chain employs TRBV7-2 and TRBJ1-2; D is unresolved. Trimming removed 3 bases from V and 5 bases from J, with 4 bases in between. The CDR3 covers 11 residues. The germline gives CDR1 SGHTA, CDR2 FQGNSA. The CDR3 region is CASSFQYGYTF. The CDR3 nucleotides read TGTGCCAGCAGCTTCCAGTATGGCTACACCTTC.

This clonotype was counted at least ten times. The rearrangement links TRBV5-5 to TRBJ2-7; perhaps TRBD2 as D (5 bases). Germline loops: CDR1 SGHKS, CDR2 YYEKEE (reference sequence). CDR3 length: 15 amino acids. Between the trimmed V and J ends, which lost 4 bases and 2 bases, there was a span of 16 bases. CDR3 in amino acids: CASSMITSGTYEQYF. The CDR3 DNA reads TGTGCCAGCAGCATGATTACGTCCGGGACCTACGAGCAGTACTTC.

Concerning this clonotype: A much larger clone differs by one base, so this may be a read error. CDR3 residues: CSARPQGVTTQYF. CDR3 in DNA: TGCAGTGCTAGGCCCCAGGGTGTTACGACCCAGTACTTC. V usage is TRBV20-1 and J usage is TRBJ2-5; D is possibly TRBD1 (5 bases). The CDR3 totals 13 residues. Trimming stripped 3 bases from V and 7 bases from J, with 15 bases between. Germline CDR1 reads DFQATT; CDR2 reads SNEGSKA (reference sequence).

This clonotype was observed at least ten times. This chain uses TRBV20-1 with TRBJ2-7, with 7 bases aligning to TRBD2. Germline V gives CDR1 DFQATT, CDR2 SNEGSKA (reference sequence). This CDR3 has 16 residues. J gave up 0 bases and V 5 bases, and 13 bases lay outside the gene matches. The CDR3 loop reads CSAPRGWGGSSYEQYF. For the CDR3, the DNA is TGCAGTGCTCCACGGGGTTGGGGGGGGAGCTCCTACGAGCAGTACTTC.

This clonotype was recorded many times. The chain links TRBV7-2 to TRBJ1-6; D perhaps matches TRBD1 (6 bases). The germline CDR1 and CDR2 sequences are SGHTA and FQGNSA. Trimming took 4 bases from V and 7 from J, leaving 14 bases between them. This CDR3 spans 15 amino acids. The CDR3: CASSSFGGSNSPLHF. CDR3 in DNA: TGTGCCAGCAGCTCCTTTGGGGGCTCGAATTCACCCCTCCACTTT.

The V gene is TRBV7-2, the J gene TRBJ1-6, with D maybe TRBD1 (6 bases). Germline V gene sequence: CDR1 SGHTA, CDR2 FQGNSA. CDR3 length: 16 residues. With 0 bases removed from V and 9 bases from J, the gap between germline ends came to 15 bases. The CDR3 DNA reads as TGTGCCAGCAGCTTAGCGGGGGCGGACGCCGGTTCACCCCTCCACTTT. Its translation is CASSLAGADAGSPLHF.

This clonotype was observed at least ten times. The chain couples TRBV4-2 to TRBJ1-6; TRBD1 matches 7 bases. The CDR3 is 16 residues long. V dropped 2 bases and J dropped 9; count of bases not matched to a gene: 10. Germline CDR1 LGHNA, CDR2 YNFKEQ. In nucleotides, the CDR3 is TGTGCCAGCAGCCAATTGGGACAGCTGTCTAGTTCACCCCTCCACTTT. Its translation: CASSQLGQLSSSPLHF.

This rearrangement joins TRBV7-2 to TRBJ1-2; possible D gene TRBD1, 5 bases. CDR3 length: 15 residues. With 5 bases removed from V and 5 bases from J, the gap between germline ends came to 18 bases. Germline loops: CDR1 SGHTA, CDR2 FQGNSA. CDR3 loop: CASSHRGGEGYGYTF. The CDR3 bases are TGTGCCAGCAGCCATAGGGGCGGGGAAGGTTATGGCTACACCTTC.

A remark on this clonotype: This clone may be a read error of a much larger clone one base away. This chain connects TRBV5-1 to TRBJ1-4; tentatively, D is TRBD1 (5 bases). The V gene's germline CDR1 is SGHRS and CDR2 YFSETQ. V was pared by 2 bases and J by 4 bases, with 6 bases between. The CDR3 runs 13 residues. Written as DNA, the CDR3 is TGCGCCAGCAGCTTACAGGATAATGAAAAACTGTTTTTT. This gives the protein CASSLQDNEKLFF.